A selection of T cell receptor beta chains follows, all from one sample in a study of T cell clonotyping in hematopoietic cell transplantation. Assay: immunoSEQ multiplex PCR; the TCRdb copy retains only in-frame clones and omits some. The data hold about 43,000 clones, with roughly 96% observed a single time. The sequenced sample was peripheral blood mononuclear cells. The receptors come from a young man in good health. Some clones in this sample may be carry-over from other donors' samples. Each CDR3 is given with its conserved first and last residue. A D gene is named only where the DNA matches it firmly. Not every row has a clone size; where given, it reads once, few, many or a size class.

>-|TRBV6-5|-|TRBJ2-7
TGTGCCAGCAGTTACTCGTCCCCCAACAGCTACGAGCAGTACTTC
CASSYSSPNSYEQYF
>TRBD2|TRBV5-6|-|TRBJ2-5
TGTGCCAGCAGCTTGGAGGGTTCCAGCGGGGGGACCCAGTACTTC
CASSLEGSSGGTQYF
>TRBD2|TRBV19|-|TRBJ2-2
TGTGCCAGTAGTTCCAGACTAGCGGGAGATGGCACCGGGGAGCTGTTTTTT
CASSSRLAGDGTGELFF
>-|TRBV6-1|-|TRBJ1-3
TGTGCCGGGGGCGCGAGCTCTGGAAACACCATATATTTT
CAGGASSGNTIYF
>-|TRBV18|once|TRBJ2-5
TGTGCCAGCTCACCACTTGGCGTTGGGGGAGAGGAGACCCAGTACTTC
CASSPLGVGGEETQYF
>-|TRBV6-1|once|TRBJ1-6
TGTGCCAGCAGTGTCCGGGGCCGGACTAATTCACCCCTCCACTTT
CASSVRGRTNSPLHF
>-|TRBV19|-|TRBJ2-2
TGTGCCAGTATGTCGGGAACTACCACCGGGGAGCTGTTTTTT
CASMSGTTTGELFF
>-|TRBV5-6|few|TRBJ2-7
TGTGCCAGCAGCGTACAGGGAGCCCTAGACTCCTACGAGCAGTACTTC
CASSVQGALDSYEQYF
>-|TRBV2|few|TRBJ1-3
TGTGCCAGCAGTGAAGTAGCGTTATCTGGAAACACCATATATTTT
CASSEVALSGNTIYF
>-|TRBV6-6|-|TRBJ2-1
TGTGCCAGCAGTTACGGAGTTAGAGGGCTCGGTAATGAGCAGTTCTTC
CASSYGVRGLGNEQFF
>-|TRBV11-2|-|TRBJ1-1
TGTGCCAGCAGCTTAACCCAAAGGGGGAACACTGAAGCTTTCTTT
CASSLTQRGNTEAFF
>-|TRBV30|once|TRBJ2-7
TGTGCCTGGAGTAGGTCAGGGGCTAACGAGCAGTACTTC
CAWSRSGANEQYF
>TRBD2|TRBV4-1|-|TRBJ2-1
TGCGCCAGCAGCCAGGTCGGGACTATAAGCAATGAGCAGTTCTTC
CASSQVGTISNEQFF
>TRBD1|TRBV19|-|TRBJ1-1
TGTGCCAGAGACAGGGGGAAAACTGAAGCTTTCTTT
CARDRGKTEAFF
>-|TRBV30|few|TRBJ1-2
TGTGCCTGGAGCAGGGGAGCTAACTATGGCTACACCTTC
CAWSRGANYGYTF
>-|TRBV4-2|-|TRBJ2-7
TGTGCCAGCAGCCAAGATCGCCAGGGAGCCTACGAGCAGTACTTC
CASSQDRQGAYEQYF
>-|TRBV21-1|once|TRBJ2-5
TGTGCCAGCAGCTCCAAGGTGGAGACCCAGTACTTC
CASSSKVETQYF